This TCR beta chain was recovered during a study of cytomegalovirus exposure and HLA in healthy donors. The study ran its PCR with 60 Vbeta and 13 Jbeta primers. Data came from immunoSEQ multiplex PCR; TCRdb stores just in-frame clones and leaves some out. The profile shows over 70,000 clones, approximately 70% of them singletons. Overall study findings and caveats: Among the sequence variants, a highly shared cluster was likely an artifact of sequencing. Apart from CMV serostatus, no immune exposure information was available. Another analysis was done later, and it associated roughly 15,000 TCR beta sequences with HLA alleles at 0.05 false discovery rate. Common viral pathogens seemed to be connected with several of the most significant clusters, according to a later analysis.

With respect to this clone: Its antigen is not identified.

Sequencing was done on a sample of PBMCs. This receptor was obtained from a woman in her forties or fifties in good health and CMV-seropositive.

The CDR3 sequence: CASSLGQMEEKLFF. CDR3 nucleotide sequence: TGCGCCAGCAGCTTGGGGCAGATGGAGGAAAAACTGTTTTTT. The chain is built from TRBV5-1 and TRBJ1-4; D not resolved. The germline V gene encodes CDR1 SGHRS and CDR2 YFSETQ. This CDR3 is 14 amino acids long. V was clipped by 0 bases and J by 8 bases, with 11 bases between them.